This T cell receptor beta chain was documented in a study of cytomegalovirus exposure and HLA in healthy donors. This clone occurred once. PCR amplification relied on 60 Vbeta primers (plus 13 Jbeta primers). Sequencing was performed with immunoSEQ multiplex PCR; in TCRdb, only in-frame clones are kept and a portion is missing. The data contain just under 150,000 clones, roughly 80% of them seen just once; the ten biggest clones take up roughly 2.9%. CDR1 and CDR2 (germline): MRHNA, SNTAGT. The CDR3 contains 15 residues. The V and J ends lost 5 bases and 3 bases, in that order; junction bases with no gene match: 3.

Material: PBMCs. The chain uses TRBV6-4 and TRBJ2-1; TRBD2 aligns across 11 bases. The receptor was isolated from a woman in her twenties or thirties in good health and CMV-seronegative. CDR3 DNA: TGTGCCAGCAGTCGCACTAGCGGGGGCTACAATGAGCAGTTCTTC. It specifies CASSRTSGGYNEQFF.